The T cell receptor (beta chain) under discussion was sequenced for a study of blood T cell repertoires in COVID-19. Study-wide background: Samples representing acute and convalescent COVID-19 were sourced from the United States, Italy and Spain. Sources were T cells, B-cell-depleted T cells, or PBMCs; the material itself was cDNA or gDNA.

Generated by immunoSEQ multiplex PCR, the TCRdb table keeps only in-frame clones and is missing some. This table holds around 270,000 clones, about 88% found once. The CDR3 loop spans 14 amino acids. The V gene's germline CDR1 is MGHRA and CDR2 YSYEKL. J gave up 7 bases and V 8 bases, and 7 bases lay outside the gene matches. The specimen sequenced was peripheral blood. The chain recombines TRBV4-1 with TRBJ2-1; 11 bases are a match to TRBD2. The sequence derives from a man aged 60 to 75 who had recovered from COVID-19. The CDR3 DNA sequence: TGCGCCAGCGGTGCAACTAGCGGGGGTAATGAGCAGTTCTTC. Protein: CASGATSGGNEQFF.